The following is a T cell receptor (beta chain) sequence with its context. Its cognate antigen is unknown. Other DNA sequences within the sample encode an identical CDR3. The germline V and J ends were trimmed by 8 bases and 3 bases, with 8 bases remaining between them. Germline V gives CDR1 LNHDA, CDR2 SQIVND (reference sequence). The CDR3 is 11 residues long. The repertoire was sequenced with immunoSEQ multiplex PCR; TCRdb's copy has only in-frame clones and lacks some. The sample holds some 2 million clones; about 94% are singletons and the top ten take around 1.2%. This sample was taken from a study of shared clonotypes between healthy human individuals. Whole-study findings and limits: For sorted subsets, rarefaction showed incomplete sequencing despite large depth.

Naive CD8 cells comprised CD45RO-negative, CCR7-positively selected cells, excluding terminally differentiated effector memory CD45RA+ cells. Sequenced sample: naive CD8+ T cells sorted from blood. The source is a man between 18 and 29 years old in good health. V gene TRBV19 combines with J gene TRBJ2-7; a weak D match, TRBD1 (6 bases). The CDR3 protein is CASGGGYEQYF. The CDR3 DNA sequence: TGTGCCAGTGGGGGCGGCTACGAGCAGTACTTC. Based on the CDR3 plus reference TRBV19 and TRBJ2-7, the full variable domain is DGGITQSPKYLFRKEGQNVTLSCEQNLNHDAMYWYRQDPGQGLRLIYYSQIVNDFQKGDIAEGYSVSREKKESFPLTVTSAQKNPTAFYLCASGGGYEQYFGPGTRLTVT.